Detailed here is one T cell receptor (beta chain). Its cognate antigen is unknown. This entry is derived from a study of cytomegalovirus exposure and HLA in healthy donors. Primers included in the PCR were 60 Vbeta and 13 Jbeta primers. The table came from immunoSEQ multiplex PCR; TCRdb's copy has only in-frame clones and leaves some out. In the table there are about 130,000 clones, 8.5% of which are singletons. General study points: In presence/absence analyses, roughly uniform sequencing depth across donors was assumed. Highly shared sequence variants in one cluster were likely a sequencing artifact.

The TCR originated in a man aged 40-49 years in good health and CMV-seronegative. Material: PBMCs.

CDR3 residues: CAWSRGGGRETQYF. Here the CDR3 DNA reads TGTGCCTGGAGCCGAGGGGGGGGGAGGGAGACCCAGTACTTC. The chain joins TRBV30 to TRBJ2-5; perhaps TRBD2 as D (7 bases). V shed 3 bases and J shed 5 bases, with 16 bases lying between them. Germline lookup yields CDR1 GTSNPN and CDR2 SVGIG (reference sequence). This CDR3 contains 14 residues.